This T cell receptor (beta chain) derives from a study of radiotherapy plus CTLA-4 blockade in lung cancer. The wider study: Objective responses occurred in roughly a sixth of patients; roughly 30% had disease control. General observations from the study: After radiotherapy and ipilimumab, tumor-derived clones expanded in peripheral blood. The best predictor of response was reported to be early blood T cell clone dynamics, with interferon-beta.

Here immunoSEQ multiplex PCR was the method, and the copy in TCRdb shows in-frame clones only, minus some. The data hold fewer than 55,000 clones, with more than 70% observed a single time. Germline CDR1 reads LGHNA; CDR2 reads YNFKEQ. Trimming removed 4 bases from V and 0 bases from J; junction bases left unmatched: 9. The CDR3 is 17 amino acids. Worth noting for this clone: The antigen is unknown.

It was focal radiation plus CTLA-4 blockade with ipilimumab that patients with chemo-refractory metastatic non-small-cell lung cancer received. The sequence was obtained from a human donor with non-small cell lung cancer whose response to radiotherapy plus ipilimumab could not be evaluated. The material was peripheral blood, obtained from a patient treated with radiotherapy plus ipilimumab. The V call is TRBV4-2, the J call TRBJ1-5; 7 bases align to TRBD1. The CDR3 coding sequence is TGTGCCAGCAGCCGAAACTGGGACAGCAATAGCAATCAGCCCCAGCATTTT. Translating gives CASSRNWDSNSNQPQHF.